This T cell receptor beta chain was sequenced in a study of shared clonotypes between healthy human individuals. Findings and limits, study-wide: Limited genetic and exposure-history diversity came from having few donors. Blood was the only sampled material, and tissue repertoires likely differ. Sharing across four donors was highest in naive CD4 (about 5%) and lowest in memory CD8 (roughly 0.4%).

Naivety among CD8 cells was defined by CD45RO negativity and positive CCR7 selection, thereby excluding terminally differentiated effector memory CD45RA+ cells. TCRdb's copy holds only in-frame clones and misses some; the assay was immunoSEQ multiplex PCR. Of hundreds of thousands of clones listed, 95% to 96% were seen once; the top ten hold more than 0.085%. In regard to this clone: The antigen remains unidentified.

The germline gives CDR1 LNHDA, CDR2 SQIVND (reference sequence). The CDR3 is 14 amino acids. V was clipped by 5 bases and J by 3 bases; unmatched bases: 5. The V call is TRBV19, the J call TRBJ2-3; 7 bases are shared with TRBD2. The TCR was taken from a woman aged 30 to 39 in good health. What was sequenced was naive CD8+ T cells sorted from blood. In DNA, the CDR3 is TGTGCCAGTAGTCCTAGCGGTGGGACAGATACGCAGTATTTT. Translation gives CASSPSGGTDTQYF.